This T cell receptor beta chain was recovered during a study of regulatory T cells in long-lasting Graves disease. Arm-PCR with iRepertoire HTBI primers amplified the CDR3 regions for these TCR beta libraries. In TCRdb, the multiplex PCR reads were re-called with MiXCR into one record per CDR3 protein. The sample shows approximately 470,000 distinct CDR3 sequences, around 21% of them seen only once. Time point given: persistent/refractory GD, antithyroid drugs over 5 years with positive TRAb. The TCR library was made from RNA extracted from PBMCs. This receptor was obtained from a female donor with Graves disease. The sample was peripheral blood mononuclear cells (PBMCs), taken when the disease was refractory, from a patient treated with antithyroid drugs.

The CDR3 nucleotides read TGTGCCAGTAGTCCAGGGGCAGGGGAACTGTTTACCTACGAGCAGTACTTC. Translating it yields CASSPGAGELFTYEQYF. This chain links TRBV19 with TRBJ2-7; D is possibly TRBD1 (6 bases). CDR3 size: 17 residues. Germline CDR1 reads LNHDA; CDR2 reads SQIVND (reference sequence). The germline V and J ends were trimmed by 5 bases and 2 bases, with 22 bases remaining between them.